The 15 T cell receptor beta chains given below trace back to one sample, sequenced in a study of graft-versus-host responses after intestinal transplantation. TCRdb keeps only in-frame clones here, not all; method: immunoSEQ multiplex PCR. The sample consists of 80,000 or so clones, 92% of them appearing once. The sequenced sample was PBMCs, obtained 98 days after intestinal transplantation. All receptors derive from a human patient who received an intestinal transplant, so some T cells may come from the graft donor.

V and J are TRBV25-1 and TRBJ1-2; tentative D call: TRBD1 (5 bases). The V end lost 1 base, the J end lost 2 bases, and 8 bases lay between the germline ends. The CDR3 contains 14 residues. Germline loops: CDR1 MGHDK, CDR2 SYGVNS. The CDR3 DNA follows: TGTGCCAGCAGTGAATGGGGCAAAAACTATGGCTACACCTTC. Translation gives CASSEWGKNYGYTF.

V and J are TRBV19 and TRBJ2-1; TRBD2 matches at 7 bases. Per germline, CDR1 LNHDA and CDR2 SQIVND (reference sequence). J was trimmed by 7 bases and V by 9 bases; bases with no gene match: 15. The CDR3 is 15 residues long. The CDR3 DNA follows: TGTGCCAGCAACGAAGGGGAGGGAGGTAGGAATGAGCAGTTCTTC. This gives the protein CASNEGEGGRNEQFF.

The V gene is TRBV7-3, the J gene TRBJ2-5; TRBD2 aligns across 7 bases. Germline-derived CDR1 and CDR2 are SGHTA and FQGTGA. CDR3 length: 13 amino acids. J was trimmed by 3 bases and V by 2 bases; bases with no gene match: 0. CDR3 amino acids: CASSLLAEETQYF. The CDR3 region has the DNA TGTGCCAGCAGCTTACTAGCGGAAGAGACCCAGTACTTC.

The chain is built from TRBV6-6 and TRBJ2-7; D may be TRBD2 (7 bases). The CDR3 sequence is 15 residues long. Trimming pared 2 bases from V and 3 bases from J, leaving 14 bases between. CDR1 and CDR2 from the germline V gene are MNHNY and SVGAGI (reference sequence). This CDR3 reads CASSYRGGPDYEQYF. The CDR3 nucleotides are TGTGCCAGCAGTTACAGGGGGGGCCCTGACTACGAGCAGTACTTC.

The chain has TRBV28 and TRBJ2-1, with a possible D match to TRBD1 (5 bases). CDR1 MDHEN and CDR2 SYDVKM come from the germline V gene. The germline V and J ends were trimmed by 2 bases and 6 bases, with 14 bases remaining between them. This CDR3 is 15 amino acids long. The CDR3 spells CASSLRGVGRNEQFF. The DNA for the CDR3 is TGTGCCAGCAGTTTAAGGGGCGTAGGACGCAATGAGCAGTTCTTC.

The chain recombines TRBV7-2 with TRBJ2-4, with no clear D. The V and J ends lost 5 bases and 7 bases respectively, with 15 bases between them. Germline lookup yields CDR1 SGHTA and CDR2 FQGNSA. CDR3 size: 14 residues. CDR3 DNA sequence: TGTGCCAGCAGCCAGGACCCAAGAGAGAACATTCAGTACTTC. It encodes CASSQDPRENIQYF.

This clone is a singleton in its sample. This chain joins TRBV4-1 and TRBJ2-7; D is possibly TRBD1 (5 bases). CDR3 size: 15 residues. The germline CDR1 and CDR2 sequences are MGHRA and YSYEKL. V dropped 2 bases and J dropped 0 bases, with 11 bases sitting between them. CDR3 residues: CASSQPTGFSYEQYF. The CDR3 DNA follows: TGCGCCAGCAGCCAACCCACAGGCTTCTCCTACGAGCAGTACTTC.

The CDR3 is CASSLSPTSGRTDTQYF. CDR3 nucleotide sequence: TGTGCCAGCAGCTTAAGCCCGACTAGCGGGAGAACAGATACGCAGTATTTT. This rearrangement joins TRBV7-3 to TRBJ2-3; 12 nucleotides align to TRBD2. V lost 1 base to trimming and J lost 3 bases; unmatched junction nucleotides: 5. Germline loops: CDR1 SGHTA, CDR2 FQGTGA. There are 17 residues in the CDR3.

The rearrangement joins TRBV27 to TRBJ2-5; D may be TRBD2 (6 bases). Between the trimmed V and J ends, which lost 6 bases and 4 bases, there was a span of 18 bases. Germline CDR1 reads MNHEY; CDR2 reads SMNVEV (reference sequence). This CDR3 region has 15 residues. The CDR3 protein is CASRRDSRWSETQYF. CDR3 sequence (DNA): TGTGCCAGCAGACGGGACTCCCGGTGGTCAGAGACCCAGTACTTC.

The chain has TRBV6-5 and TRBJ2-5, with 10 bases lining up with TRBD2. The J segment lost 2 bases and the V segment lost 6 bases, leaving 3 bases of the junction unmatched. CDR3 length: 14 amino acids. Germline CDR1 and CDR2: MNHEY and SVGAGI. The CDR3 spells CASSPAGGQETQYF. The CDR3 DNA sequence: TGTGCCAGCAGCCCAGCGGGGGGGCAAGAGACCCAGTACTTC.

The chain combines TRBV5-1 with TRBJ2-7; possibly TRBD2 for D (6 bases). Germline-derived CDR1 and CDR2 are SGHRS and YFSETQ. Trimming left V 4 bases short and J 2 bases short, with 16 bases between. The CDR3 extends over 15 amino acids. This CDR3 is CASSLGGTVAYEQYF. In nucleotides, the CDR3 is TGCGCCAGCAGCCTCGGCGGGACGGTGGCCTACGAGCAGTACTTC.

The chain has TRBV6-1 and TRBJ1-1; 9 nucleotides align to TRBD1. V dropped 6 bases and J dropped 0; count of bases not matched to a gene: 5. Germline loops: CDR1 MNHNS, CDR2 SASEGT. The CDR3 has 15 amino acids. The CDR3 DNA sequence: TGTGCCAGCAGGGACAGGGGTTCCATGAACACTGAAGCTTTCTTT. Protein: CASRDRGSMNTEAFF.

This clone was observed once. V usage is TRBV5-6 and J usage is TRBJ2-5, with D possibly TRBD1 on 5 matching bases. Trimming took 1 base from V and 3 from J, leaving 7 bases between them. This CDR3 is built from 13 residues. The germline V gene has CDR1 SGHDT and CDR2 YYEEEE. This CDR3 is CASSLTGEETQYF. The CDR3 bases are TGTGCCAGCAGCTTGACAGGAGAAGAGACCCAGTACTTC.

This clone has only one observation. J is TRBJ2-4 and V is TRBV19, with D possibly matching TRBD2 (6 bases). With 5 bases removed from V and 1 base from J, the gap between germline ends came to 6 bases. Germline assignment: CDR1 LNHDA and CDR2 SQIVND (reference sequence). The CDR3 runs 13 residues. The CDR3 is CASSLAAKNIQYF. The CDR3 nucleotides are TGTGCCAGTAGTCTAGCGGCCAAAAACATTCAGTACTTC.

In regard to this clone: Other DNA sequences from this sample encode an identical CDR3 as well. This chain connects TRBV6-6 to TRBJ1-1; no firm D call. The CDR3 covers 14 residues. V gave up 0 bases and J gave up 0 bases, with 5 bases separating them. The germline gives CDR1 MNHNY, CDR2 SVGAGI (reference sequence). CDR3 region: CASSYSGLNTEAFF. The DNA for the CDR3 is TGTGCCAGCAGTTACTCGGGGTTGAACACTGAAGCTTTCTTT.